This TCR beta chain emerged from a study of Ad26.COV2.S vaccination and SARS-CoV-2 variants. The wider study: Enrolled in COV1001, the donor was in the Ad26.COV2.S trial arm, which received the vaccine. Intramuscular Ad26.COV2.S doses were given once or twice, 56 days apart.

Profiling relied on immunoSEQ multiplex PCR, and the TCRdb table lists in-frame clones only, not all of them. The sample lists fewer than 500,000 clones; roughly 88% were seen once. This sample's treatment: around 19 received Ad26.COV2.S at low or high dose, single or two shots; roughly five received placebo; per-sample allocation not given. Material that was analyzed had been drawn on day 63 after the first vaccine or placebo injection. An Ad26 vector carrying the Wuhan-strain SARS-CoV-2 spike served as the vaccine. General study points: Vaccinees showed greater spike-specific TCR breadth than placebo recipients.

With regard to this clone: Its antigen is currently unknown.

The length of the CDR3 is 18 residues. The ends lost 5 bases at V and 0 bases at J; junction bases unmatched: 11. The germline V gene has CDR1 SGHVS and CDR2 FNYEAQ. The source was peripheral blood, collected in a trial of Ad26.COV2.S vaccine versus placebo. The receptor comes from a person aged 18-60 years who received the Ad26.COV2.S COVID-19 vaccine or a placebo. The V call is TRBV7-6, the J call TRBJ1-3; 9 bases are a match to TRBD1. The CDR3 DNA follows: TGTGCCAGCAGCAGAACCCGGGACAGGGTACCCTCTGGAAACACCATATATTTT. Protein product: CASSRTRDRVPSGNTIYF.